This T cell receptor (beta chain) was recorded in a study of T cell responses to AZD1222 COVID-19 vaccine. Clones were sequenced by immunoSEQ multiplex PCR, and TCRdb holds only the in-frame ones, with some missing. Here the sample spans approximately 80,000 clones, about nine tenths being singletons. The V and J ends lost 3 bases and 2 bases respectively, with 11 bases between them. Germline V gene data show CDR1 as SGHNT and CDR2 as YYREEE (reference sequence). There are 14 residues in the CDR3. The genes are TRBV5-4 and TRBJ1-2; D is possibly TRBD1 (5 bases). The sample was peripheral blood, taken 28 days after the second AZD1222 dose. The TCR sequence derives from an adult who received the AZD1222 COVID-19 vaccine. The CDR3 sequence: CASSSAGGNYGYTF. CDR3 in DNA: TGTGCCAGCAGCTCCGCCGGGGGGAACTATGGCTACACCTTC.